This T cell receptor beta chain is drawn from a study of memory CD4+ T cells and cytomegalovirus serostatus. V lost 0 bases and J 2 bases, leaving 12 bases between the germline ends. The CDR3 spans 15 residues. CDR1 SGHRS and CDR2 YFSETQ come from the germline V gene. Only in-frame clones appear in the TCRdb table, and some are missing; sequencing was by immunoSEQ multiplex PCR. The sample yields about 92,000 clones, about 80% seen once. The sort gate was single viable CD3+CD4+CD8-CD45RO+ cells for memory CD4+ T cells. The V call is TRBV5-1, the J call TRBJ2-7, with D possibly TRBD2 on 5 matching bases. The receptor was isolated from an adult in good health and CMV-seropositive. The sequenced sample was memory CD4+ T cells from blood. CDR3 amino acids: CASSLGVATTYEQYF. DNA of the CDR3: TGCGCCAGCAGCTTGGGGGTAGCGACTACCTACGAGCAGTACTTC.